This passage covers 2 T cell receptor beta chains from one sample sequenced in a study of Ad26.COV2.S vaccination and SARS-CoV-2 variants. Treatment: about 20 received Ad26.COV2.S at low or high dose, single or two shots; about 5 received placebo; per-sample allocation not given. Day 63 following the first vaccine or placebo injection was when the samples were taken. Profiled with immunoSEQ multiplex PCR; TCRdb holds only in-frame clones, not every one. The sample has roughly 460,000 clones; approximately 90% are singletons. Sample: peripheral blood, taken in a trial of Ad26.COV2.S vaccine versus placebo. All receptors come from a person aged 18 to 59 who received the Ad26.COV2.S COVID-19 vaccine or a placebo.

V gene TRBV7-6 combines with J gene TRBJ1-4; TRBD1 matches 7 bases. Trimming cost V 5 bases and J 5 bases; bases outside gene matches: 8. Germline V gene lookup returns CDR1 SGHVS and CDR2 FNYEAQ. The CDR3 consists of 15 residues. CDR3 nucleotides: TGTGCCAGCAGCCGACGACAGGGAGCAAATGAAAAACTGTTTTTT. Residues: CASSRRQGANEKLFF.

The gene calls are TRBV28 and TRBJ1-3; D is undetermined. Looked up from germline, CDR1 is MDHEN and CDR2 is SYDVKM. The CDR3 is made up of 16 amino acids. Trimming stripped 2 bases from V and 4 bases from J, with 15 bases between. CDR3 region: CASSLKDASIGNTIYF. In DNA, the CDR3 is TGTGCCAGCAGTTTAAAGGACGCGTCTATAGGAAACACCATATATTTT.